This TCR beta chain was recovered during a study of response to subunit inactivated influenza vaccine. Study-level points and caveats: Each seasonal influenza vaccination recruits few new T cells, the authors suggested.

CDR1 and CDR2 (germline): DFQATT, SNEGSKA (reference sequence). The CDR3 is 14 residues long. With respect to this clonotype: Its specificity is not known.

TCRdb re-derived calls from the RT-PCR reads in MiXCR, one entry per CDR3 protein. The sample has 630,000 or so distinct CDR3 sequences; about 15% are singletons. Source: PBMCs from blood, taken approximately 12 days after vaccination. The gene calls are TRBV20-1 and TRBJ1-5; possible D gene TRBD1, 5 bases. The receptor was isolated from a man aged 45 to 65 who received an inactivated influenza vaccine. The CDR3, as DNA: TGCAGCGGGAGGGACCCCGTCTCCAATCAGCCCCAGCATTTT. Its translation is CSGRDPVSNQPQHF.